This T cell receptor (beta chain) was documented in a study of blood T cell repertoires in COVID-19. Across the study: Samples of COVID-19 (acute and convalescent) were obtained from the United States, Italy and Spain. Sources were T cells, B-cell-depleted T cells, or PBMCs; the material itself was cDNA or gDNA.

In the original workflow: Counts of nucleated cells, estimated from reference gene primer amplification, were obtained. Produced via immunoSEQ multiplex PCR; TCRdb's table is partial and in-frame only. V, J and clone size reflect that table, while D and trimming were determined from the DNA. The sample holds tens of thousands of clones, approximately 80% seen once. V was cut by 3 bases and J by 5 bases, with 16 bases left in between. Germline-derived CDR1 and CDR2 are KGHSH and LQKENI. The CDR3 contains 15 residues. Sequenced input: peripheral blood. The receptor's source is a man between 60 and 75 years old with acute or convalescent COVID-19. The chain uses TRBV18 and TRBJ1-2; D unresolved. The CDR3 DNA sequence: TGTGCCAGCTCACCCTCAACCGAGACGGGGTATGGCTACACCTTC. Translation: CASSPSTETGYGYTF.